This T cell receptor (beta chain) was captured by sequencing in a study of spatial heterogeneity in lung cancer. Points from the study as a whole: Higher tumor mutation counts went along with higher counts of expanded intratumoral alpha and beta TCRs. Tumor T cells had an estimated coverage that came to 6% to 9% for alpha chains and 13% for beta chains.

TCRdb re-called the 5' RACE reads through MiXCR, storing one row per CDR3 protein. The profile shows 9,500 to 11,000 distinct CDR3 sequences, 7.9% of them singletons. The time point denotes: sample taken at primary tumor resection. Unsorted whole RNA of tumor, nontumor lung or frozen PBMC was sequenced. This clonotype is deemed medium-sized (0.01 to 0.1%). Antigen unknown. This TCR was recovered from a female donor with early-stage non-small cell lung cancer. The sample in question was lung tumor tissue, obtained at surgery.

The CDR3 protein is CASSVGPGQGEETQYF. The CDR3 region has the DNA TGTGCCAGCAGCGTAGGGCCTGGACAGGGCGAAGAGACCCAGTACTTC. The chain carries TRBV9 and TRBJ2-5; 8 bases are shared with TRBD1. This CDR3 comprises 16 residues. V shed 0 bases, J shed 3 bases, and the junction held 7 bases outside the gene matches. Germline assignment: CDR1 SGDLS and CDR2 YYNGEE. Based on the CDR3 plus reference TRBV9 and TRBJ2-5, the full variable domain is DSGVTQTPKHLITATGQRVTLRCSPRSGDLSVYWYQQSLDQGLQFLIQYYNGEERAKGNILERFSAQQFPDLHSELNLSSLELGDSALYFCASSVGPGQGEETQYFGPGTRLLVL.